Following are 17 T cell receptor beta chains from one sample sequenced in a study of T cell repertoires in cytomegalovirus infection. The antigens these receptors bind are not known. Each CDR3 protein is one row after TCRdb ran MiXCR on the reads. The sample includes some 560,000 distinct CDR3 sequences, over 35% of them seen just once. This sample comprised cultured PBMCs, obtained from culture after CMV antigen stimulation. Receptors originate from a human donor in good health (CMV status not recorded). Some clones in this sample may be carry-over from other donors' samples.

This sequence joins TRBV5-6 and TRBJ2-7; D uncertain. The germline V gene has CDR1 SGHDT and CDR2 YYEEEE. There are 15 residues in the CDR3. Trimming removed 1 base at V and 0 bases at J, with 11 bases between. The CDR3 nucleotides read TGTGCCAGCAGCTTGTGGACCACGAGCTCCTACGAGCAGTACTTC. It specifies CASSLWTTSSYEQYF.

This clonotype has at least ten counts. The chain is built from TRBV7-2 and TRBJ2-3; D is undetermined. The germline gives CDR1 SGHTA, CDR2 FQGNSA. V lost 1 base to trimming and J lost 1 base, with 6 bases between them. The CDR3 covers 14 residues. DNA for the CDR3: TGTGCCAGCAGCTTAGGTCCGGGCACAGATACGCAGTATTTT. Translated, it gives CASSLGPGTDTQYF.

This clonotype was recorded a few times. V and J are TRBV7-9 and TRBJ2-6, with 8 positions matching TRBD2. Germline V gives CDR1 SEHNR, CDR2 FQNEAQ (reference sequence). Trimming cost V 5 bases and J 0 bases; bases outside gene matches: 9. The CDR3 totals 18 residues. DNA for the CDR3: TGTGCCAGCAGCCCCCTAACTAGCGGAGACTCTGGGGCCAACGTCCTGACTTTC. This sequence encodes CASSPLTSGDSGANVLTF.

The chain links TRBV28 to TRBJ1-5; D is uncertain. The CDR3 is 14 amino acids. Trimming took off 6 bases at V and 7 bases at J, with 16 bases between the two ends. CDR1 MDHEN and CDR2 SYDVKM come from the germline V gene. The CDR3 nucleotides read TGTGCCAGCAGCCGAAAAAACAAAGGACAGCCCCAGCATTTT. Its translation is CASSRKNKGQPQHF.

The chain couples TRBV6-1 to TRBJ2-3, with D unclear. Germline CDR1 and CDR2: MNHNS and SASEGT. Trimming pared 6 bases from V and 2 bases from J, leaving 9 bases between. The CDR3 sequence is 13 residues long. The CDR3 DNA follows: TGTGCCAGCAGCTTGCGGACCACAGATACGCAGTATTTT. This sequence encodes CASSLRTTDTQYF.

V and J are TRBV7-2 and TRBJ1-2; possibly TRBD1 for D (5 bases). The germline V gene encodes CDR1 SGHTA and CDR2 FQGNSA. This CDR3 spans 13 amino acids. The V end lost 2 bases, the J end lost 4 bases, and 8 bases lay between the germline ends. The CDR3 DNA sequence: TGTGCCAGCAGCTTAAGACAGACCTATGGCTACACCTTC. Its protein is CASSLRQTYGYTF.

V and J are TRBV6-2 or TRBV6-3 and TRBJ2-7; no firm D call. Trimming stripped 3 bases from V and 6 bases from J, with 21 bases between. This CDR3 has 16 residues. Germline CDR1 and CDR2: MNHEY and SVGEGT. The CDR3 reads CASSYDEAWAEGEQYF. The CDR3, as DNA: TGTGCCAGCAGTTATGATGAGGCGTGGGCTGAAGGCGAGCAGTACTTC.

The table lists this clonotype with a few counts. The rearrangement links TRBV7-9 to TRBJ2-7; 7 bases match TRBD2. Germline V gene data show CDR1 as SEHNR and CDR2 as FQNEAQ (reference sequence). This CDR3 region has 13 residues. Trimming removed 6 bases from V and 9 bases from J; junction bases left unmatched: 11. CDR3 sequence: CASSLAEGTRQYF. In DNA, the CDR3 is TGTGCCAGCAGTCTAGCGGAGGGGACCCGGCAGTACTTC.

The J gene is TRBJ1-6, the V gene TRBV12-3 or TRBV12-4, with D perhaps TRBD1 (6 bases). V gave up 3 bases and J gave up 9 bases, with 12 bases separating them. The CDR3 has 14 residues. The CDR3, as DNA: TGTGCCAGCAGTTTTGGAACAGGGTCTTCACCCCTCCACTTT. This sequence encodes CASSFGTGSSPLHF.

This rearrangement joins TRBV7-4 to TRBJ2-7, with D tentatively TRBD2 (6 bases). V lost 5 bases and J 4 bases, leaving 12 bases between the germline ends. Germline loops: CDR1 SGHVT, CDR2 SQSDAQ. The CDR3 runs 13 residues. The CDR3 region is CASSPRDLYEQYF. The DNA of the CDR3 is TGTGCCAGCAGCCCCCGGGACTTGTACGAGCAGTACTTC.

This clonotype turned up a few times. The V gene is TRBV7-2, the J gene TRBJ2-1, with 8 positions matching TRBD2. The CDR3 loop spans 17 amino acids. Per the germline V gene, CDR1 is SGHTA and CDR2 is FQGNSA. V gave up 5 bases and J gave up 0 bases; unmatched junction bases: 9. The CDR3 DNA follows: TGTGCCAGCAGCCTGGTAAACGGGGGGGCCTCCTACAATGAGCAGTTCTTC. It yields the protein CASSLVNGGASYNEQFF.

This rearrangement joins TRBV29-1 to TRBJ1-2; 7 bases agree with TRBD1. Germline CDR1 and CDR2: SQVTM and ANQGSEA. V gave up 2 bases and J gave up 4 bases; unmatched junction bases: 7. The CDR3 consists of 14 residues. The CDR3 region is CSVEFSDRVYGYTF. CDR3 coding DNA: TGCAGCGTTGAATTCTCAGACAGGGTCTATGGCTACACCTTC.

This chain uses TRBV7-9 with TRBJ2-3; D may be TRBD1 (6 bases). The CDR3 covers 20 residues. Germline assignment: CDR1 SEHNR and CDR2 FQNEAQ (reference sequence). V was trimmed by 0 bases and J by 0 bases, leaving 22 bases between them. CDR3 DNA sequence: TGTGCCAGCAGCTTAGCGCGTTTCATTTTACAGGGTCCTAGCACAGATACGCAGTATTTT. Translation: CASSLARFILQGPSTDTQYF. Supplemented by reference TRBV7-9 and TRBJ2-3, the full variable domain reads DTGVSQNPRHKITKRGQNVTFRCDPISEHNRLYWYRQTLGQGPEFLTYFQNEAQLEKSRLLSDRFSAERPKGSFSTLEIQRTEQGDSAMYLCASSLARFILQGPSTDTQYFGPGTRLTVL.

V and J are TRBV11-2 and TRBJ2-7; tentative D call: TRBD2 (6 bases). Germline V gives CDR1 SGHAT, CDR2 FQNNGV. The V end was cut by 6 bases, the J end by 4 bases, with 16 bases between. The CDR3 loop spans 14 amino acids. CDR3 sequence: CASSMGPAGYEQYF. In DNA, the CDR3 is TGTGCCAGCAGTATGGGCCCGGCGGGGTACGAGCAGTACTTC.

This clonotype was observed at least ten times. This chain uses TRBV7-2 with TRBJ1-4; a possible D gene is TRBD1 (6 bases). Trimming stripped 1 base from V and 4 bases from J, with 13 bases between. This CDR3 spans 16 amino acids. Germline values: CDR1 SGHTA, CDR2 FQGNSA. The CDR3 DNA is TGTGCCAGCAGCTTAGACCCAGGGGAGCTTAATGAAAAACTGTTTTTT. Translation gives CASSLDPGELNEKLFF.

This clonotype was found many times. The rearrangement joins TRBV7-2 to TRBJ1-1; D may be TRBD1 (6 bases). The CDR3 has 15 residues. CDR1 is SGHTA and CDR2 is FQGNSA in the germline V gene. V lost 2 bases, J lost 5 bases, and 15 bases lay in between. CDR3 in DNA: TGTGCCAGCAGCTTATCTGGGGGCGCGAGAACTGAAGCTTTCTTT. This translates into CASSLSGGARTEAFF.

The sample holds a few counts of this clonotype. The chain has TRBV12-3 or TRBV12-4 and TRBJ1-6; perhaps TRBD1 as D (5 bases). V was pared by 3 bases and J by 10 bases, with 16 bases between. CDR3 length equals 15 residues. The DNA for the CDR3 is TGTGCCAGCAGTTTCGGCAGGGTTAGTTGGTCACCCCTCCACTTT. This sequence encodes CASSFGRVSWSPLHF.